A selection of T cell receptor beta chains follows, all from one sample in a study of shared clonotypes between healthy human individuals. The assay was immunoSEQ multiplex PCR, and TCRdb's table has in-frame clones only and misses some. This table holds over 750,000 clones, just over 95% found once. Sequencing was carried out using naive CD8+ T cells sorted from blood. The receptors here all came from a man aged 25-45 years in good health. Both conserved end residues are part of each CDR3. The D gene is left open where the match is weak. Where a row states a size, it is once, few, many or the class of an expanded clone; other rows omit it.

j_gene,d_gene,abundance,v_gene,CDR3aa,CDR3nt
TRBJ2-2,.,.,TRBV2,CASSAWTNTGELFF,TGTGCCAGCAGTGCTTGGACGAACACCGGGGAGCTGTTTTTT
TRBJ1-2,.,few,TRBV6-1,CASLLNSNYGYTF,TGTGCCAGCCTACTTAACTCGAACTATGGCTACACCTTC
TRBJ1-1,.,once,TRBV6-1,CASREVRGAFF,TGTGCCAGCAGGGAAGTACGGGGGGCTTTCTTT
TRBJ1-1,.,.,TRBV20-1,CSPQLGAEAFF,TGCAGCCCTCAGCTGGGGGCGGAAGCTTTCTTT
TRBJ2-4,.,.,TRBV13,CASSVRMTVAKNIQYF,TGTGCCAGCAGCGTCCGGATGACAGTAGCCAAAAACATTCAGTACTTC
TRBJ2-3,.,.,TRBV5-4,CASSSDFSDTQYF,TGTGCCAGCAGCTCGGACTTCTCAGATACGCAGTATTTT
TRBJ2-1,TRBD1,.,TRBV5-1,CASSLAGTGYNEQFF,TGCGCCAGCAGCTTGGCCGGGACAGGCTACAATGAGCAGTTCTTC
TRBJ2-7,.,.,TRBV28,CASSFMGASVSFEQYF,TGTGCCAGCAGTTTTATGGGGGCATCGGTGAGTTTCGAGCAGTACTTC
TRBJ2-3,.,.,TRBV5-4,CASSLGGITDTQYF,TGTGCCAGCAGCTTGGGGGGAATCACAGATACGCAGTATTTT
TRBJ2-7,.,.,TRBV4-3,CASSQVVSYEQYF,TGCGCCAGCAGCCAAGTCGTGTCCTACGAGCAGTACTTC
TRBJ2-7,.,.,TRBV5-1,CASSSRGSGVWGSYEQYF,TGCGCCAGCAGCTCCCGGGGGTCGGGAGTTTGGGGATCCTACGAGCAGTACTTC
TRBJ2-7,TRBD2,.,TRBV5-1,CASSLELAGVNEQYF,TGCGCCAGCAGCTTGGAGCTAGCGGGAGTTAACGAGCAGTACTTC
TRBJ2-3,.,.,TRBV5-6,CASSLVGALDTQYF,TGTGCCAGCAGCTTGGTGGGGGCCCTGGATACGCAGTATTTT
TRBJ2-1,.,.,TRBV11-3,CASSSPGSVSYNEQFF,TGTGCCAGCAGTTCTCCCGGAAGCGTGTCCTACAATGAGCAGTTCTTC
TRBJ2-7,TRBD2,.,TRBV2,CASSEAVGFGGSEQYF,TGTGCCAGCAGTGAAGCGGTAGGGTTCGGCGGGAGCGAGCAGTACTTC
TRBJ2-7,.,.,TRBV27,CASSFSSYEQYF,TGTGCCAGCAGTTTTTCCTCCTACGAGCAGTACTTC
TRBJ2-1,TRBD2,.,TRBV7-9,CASSQKREGPEQFF,TGTGCCAGCAGCCAGAAGCGGGAGGGCCCTGAGCAGTTCTTC
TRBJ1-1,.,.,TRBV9,CASSLTGGNTEAFF,TGTGCCAGCAGCCTCACGGGGGGGAACACTGAAGCTTTCTTT
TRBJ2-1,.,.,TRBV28,CASSLGQYNEQFF,TGTGCCAGCAGTTTGGGCCAGTACAATGAGCAGTTCTTC
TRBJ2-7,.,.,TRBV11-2,CASSLGIGGVYEQYF,TGTGCCAGCAGCTTAGGAATAGGGGGTGTCTACGAGCAGTACTTC
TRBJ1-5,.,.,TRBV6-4,CASSDRVGQPQHF,TGTGCCAGCAGTGACAGGGTTGGTCAGCCCCAGCATTTT
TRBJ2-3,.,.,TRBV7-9,CASSPKGEGRTQYF,TGTGCCAGCAGCCCCAAGGGGGAGGGCCGGACGCAGTATTTT
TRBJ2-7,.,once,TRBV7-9,CASSRGATAYEQYF,TGTGCCAGCAGCCGGGGGGCAACTGCCTACGAGCAGTACTTC
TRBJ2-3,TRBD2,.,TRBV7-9,CASSFMGGGTDTQYF,TGTGCCAGCAGCTTTATGGGAGGGGGCACAGATACGCAGTATTTT
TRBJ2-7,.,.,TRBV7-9,CASSAPGTLPEQYF,TGTGCCAGCAGCGCGCCCGGGACGCTCCCCGAGCAGTACTTC
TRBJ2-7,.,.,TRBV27,CASSPILSSASYEQYF,TGTGCCAGCAGTCCCATCCTCTCTAGCGCCTCCTACGAGCAGTACTTC
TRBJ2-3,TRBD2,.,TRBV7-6,CASSLAGLAGSDTQYF,TGTGCCAGCAGCTTAGCCGGACTAGCGGGTTCAGATACGCAGTATTTT
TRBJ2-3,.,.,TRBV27,CASSFYGRSTDTQYF,TGTGCCAGCAGTTTTTACGGACGGAGCACAGATACGCAGTATTTT
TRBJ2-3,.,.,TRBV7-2,CASSLAVRTRTDTQYF,TGTGCCAGCAGCTTAGCAGTACGGACTCGCACAGATACGCAGTATTTT
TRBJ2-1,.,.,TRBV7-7,CASSFREAREQFF,TGTGCTAGCAGCTTTAGGGAAGCTCGGGAGCAGTTCTTC
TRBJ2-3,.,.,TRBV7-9,CASSFAGRSIDTQYF,TGTGCCAGCAGCTTCGCGGGCCGTTCAATAGATACGCAGTATTTT
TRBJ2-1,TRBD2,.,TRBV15,CATSRELAGAGYEQFF,TGTGCCACCAGCAGAGAACTAGCGGGGGCCGGCTATGAGCAGTTCTTC
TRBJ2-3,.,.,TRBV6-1,CASSVDPGDTQYF,TGTGCCAGCAGTGTTGACCCGGGGGATACGCAGTATTTT
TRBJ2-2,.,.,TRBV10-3,CAISEVPGDTGELFF,TGTGCCATCAGTGAGGTCCCAGGGGACACCGGGGAGCTGTTTTTT
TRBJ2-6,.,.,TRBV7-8,CASSSTGLGGANVLTF,TGTGCCAGCAGCTCAACAGGGTTAGGCGGGGCCAACGTCCTGACTTTC
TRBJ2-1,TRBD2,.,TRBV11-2,CASSHLAGENYNEQFF,TGTGCCAGCAGCCACCTAGCGGGCGAGAACTACAATGAGCAGTTCTTC
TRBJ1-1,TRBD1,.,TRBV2,CASSDDLTGMNTEAFF,TGTGCCAGCAGTGATGATCTGACAGGGATGAACACTGAAGCTTTCTTT
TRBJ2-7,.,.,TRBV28,CASSYPAGVEWASSYEQYF,TGTGCCAGCAGTTACCCCGCAGGGGTAGAATGGGCAAGCTCCTACGAGCAGTACTTC
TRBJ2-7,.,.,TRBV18,CASSPSSGAGYLGEQYF,TGTGCCAGCTCACCAAGCTCGGGGGCCGGGTATTTGGGCGAGCAGTACTTC
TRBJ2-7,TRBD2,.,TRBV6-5,CASSYSSGSNEQYF,TGTGCCAGCAGTTACTCTAGCGGGAGTAACGAGCAGTACTTC
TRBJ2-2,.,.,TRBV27,CASSWVPKTGELFF,TGTGCCAGCAGTTGGGTCCCCAAGACCGGGGAGCTGTTTTTT
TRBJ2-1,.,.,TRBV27,CAVEGPEWQFF,TGTGCCGTAGAAGGCCCCGAATGGCAGTTCTTC
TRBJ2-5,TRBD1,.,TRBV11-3,CASSLRGQETQYF,TGTGCCAGCAGCCTCAGGGGGCAAGAGACCCAGTACTTC
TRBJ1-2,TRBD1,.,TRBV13,CASSYGTGQNYGYTF,TGTGCCAGCAGCTATGGGACAGGGCAGAACTATGGCTACACCTTC
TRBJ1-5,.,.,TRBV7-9,CASSLAGVNQPQHF,TGTGCCAGCAGCTTAGCAGGGGTCAATCAGCCCCAGCATTTT
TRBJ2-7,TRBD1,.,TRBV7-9,CAGGTGMNEQYF,TGTGCCGGGGGGACAGGGATGAACGAGCAGTACTTC
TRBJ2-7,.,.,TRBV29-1,CSVDLASRNEQYF,TGCAGCGTTGACCTAGCGAGTAGGAACGAGCAGTACTTC
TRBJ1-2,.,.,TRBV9,CASSPSGVRGYTF,TGTGCCAGCAGCCCATCCGGGGTAAGAGGCTACACCTTC
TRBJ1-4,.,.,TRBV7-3,CASSPFGDRKEKLFF,TGTGCCAGCAGCCCCTTCGGGGATCGGAAAGAAAAACTGTTTTTT
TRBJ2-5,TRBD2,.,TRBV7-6,CASSPTGGRETQYF,TGTGCCAGCAGCCCCACGGGGGGGAGGGAGACCCAGTACTTC
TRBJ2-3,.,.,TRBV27,CASSPSWGSTDTQYF,TGTGCCAGCAGCCCGTCCTGGGGCAGCACAGATACGCAGTATTTT
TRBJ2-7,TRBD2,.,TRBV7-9,CASSYDLAESPYEQYF,TGTGCCAGCAGCTACGACCTAGCGGAGAGCCCCTACGAGCAGTACTTC
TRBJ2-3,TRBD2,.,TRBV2,CASRSGTKSDTQYF,TGTGCCAGCAGATCCGGGACTAAATCAGATACGCAGTATTTT
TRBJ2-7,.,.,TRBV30,CAWSNGAGEQYF,TGTGCCTGGAGCAATGGAGCAGGGGAGCAGTACTTC
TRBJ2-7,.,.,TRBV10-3,CAISESEGGSEQYF,TGTGCCATCAGTGAGTCTGAGGGGGGCTCGGAGCAGTACTTC
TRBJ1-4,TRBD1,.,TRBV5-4,CASSLGQGDEKLFF,TGTGCCAGCAGCTTGGGACAGGGCGATGAAAAACTGTTTTTT
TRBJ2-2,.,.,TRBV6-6,CASSSHSTGELFF,TGTGCCAGCAGTTCCCACAGCACCGGGGAGCTGTTTTTT